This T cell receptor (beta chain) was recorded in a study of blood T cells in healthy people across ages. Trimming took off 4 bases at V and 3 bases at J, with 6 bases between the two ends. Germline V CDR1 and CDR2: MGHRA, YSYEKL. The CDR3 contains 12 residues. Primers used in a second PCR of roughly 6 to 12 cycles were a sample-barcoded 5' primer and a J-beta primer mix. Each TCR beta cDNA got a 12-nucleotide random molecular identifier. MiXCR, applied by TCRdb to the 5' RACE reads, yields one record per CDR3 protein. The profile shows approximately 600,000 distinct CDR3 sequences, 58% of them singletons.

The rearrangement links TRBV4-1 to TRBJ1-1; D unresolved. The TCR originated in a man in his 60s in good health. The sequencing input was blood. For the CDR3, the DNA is TGCGCCAGCAGCCGGACCTACACTGAAGCTTTCTTT. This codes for CASSRTYTEAFF.